The 20 T cell receptor beta chains below all came from one sample that was sequenced in a study of CD8+CD57+ T cells in acquired aplastic anemia. Both TCR beta VDJ combination and CDR3 sequence profiling were carried out. Genomic DNA was the template for this profiling. TCRdb redid the calling of the reads with MiXCR, one entry per CDR3 protein. The sample consists of about 170,000 distinct CDR3 sequences, roughly 63% of them appearing once. Source material: sorted CD4+, CD8+, or CD8+CD57+ T cells (not recorded which) from PBMCs. These receptors were obtained from a human donor in good health.

V and J are TRBV5-8 and TRBJ2-1; D gene uncertain. V was trimmed by 0 bases and J by 3 bases, leaving 7 bases between them. The germline V gene encodes CDR1 SGHTS and CDR2 YDEGEE. This CDR3 comprises 14 residues. The CDR3 DNA is TGTGCCAGCAGCTTGGTTCAGCTCTACAATGAGCAGTTCTTC. Residues: CASSLVQLYNEQFF.

In its sample, this clonotype was seen a few times. This chain joins TRBV10-3 and TRBJ1-2, with D possibly being TRBD1 (5 bases). CDR1 and CDR2 (germline): ENHRY, SYGVKD. V shed 6 bases and J shed 7 bases, with 21 bases lying between them. The CDR3 contains 15 residues. The CDR3 region is CAISVGRLFGGGYTF. For the CDR3, the DNA is TGTGCCATCAGCGTAGGGCGGCTCTTCGGGGGTGGCTACACCTTC.

This clonotype has more than one count but fewer than ten. As DNA, the CDR3 is TGTGCCAGCAGCTTAGTCCACGAGCAGTACTTC. As protein: CASSLVHEQYF. The V and J genes are TRBV7-2 and TRBJ2-7, with D uncertain. The CDR3 runs to 11 residues. The V gene lost 1 base and the J gene lost 5 bases, with 3 bases spanning the gap. Germline lookup yields CDR1 SGHTA and CDR2 FQGNSA.

Concerning this clonotype: Its ends do not fully match the called genes, so a read error is possible. V and J are TRBV7-3 and TRBJ2-7; D is tentatively TRBD1 or TRBD2 (5 bases each). Germline V gene data show CDR1 as SGHTA and CDR2 as FQGTGA. There are 14 residues in the CDR3. CDR3 sequence: CASSQGGPGYEQYF. The CDR3 region has the DNA TGCGCCAGCAGCCAGGGCGGGCCCGGGTACGAGCAGTACTTC. The full variable domain, rest sourced from reference TRBV7-3 and TRBJ2-7, is GAGVSQTPSNKVTEKGKYVELRCDPISGHTALYWYRQSLGQGPEFLIYFQGTGAADDSGLPNDRFFAVRPEGSVSTLKIQRTERGDSAVYLCASSQGGPGYEQYFGPGTRLTVT.

This chain uses TRBV19 with TRBJ2-2, with 7 bases aligning to TRBD2. Germline V gene data show CDR1 as LNHDA and CDR2 as SQIVND (reference sequence). V shed 9 bases and J 5 bases; nucleotides not matched to a gene: 9. The CDR3 contains 14 residues. The CDR3 reads CASHTSEGTGELFF. The CDR3 bases are TGTGCCAGCCACACTAGCGAAGGAACCGGGGAGCTGTTTTTT. Full variable domain (remainder filled in from reference TRBV19 and TRBJ2-2): DGGITQSPKYLFRKEGQNVTLSCEQNLNHDAMYWYRQDPGQGLRLIYYSQIVNDFQKGDIAEGYSVSREKKESFPLTVTSAQKNPTAFYLCASHTSEGTGELFFGEGSRLTVL.

A few counts support this clonotype. The V and J genes are TRBV28 and TRBJ2-1, with TRBD2 identical over 14 bases. The CDR3 length is 17 residues. In germline, CDR1 is MDHEN, CDR2 SYDVKM. V was clipped by 7 bases and J by 0 bases; unmatched bases: 5. CDR3 region: CASNGLAGGPSYNEQFF. The CDR3 region has the DNA TGTGCCAGCAATGGACTAGCGGGGGGACCCTCCTACAATGAGCAGTTCTTC.

Concerning this clonotype: The junction does not match germline at one end; this may be a read error. The genes are TRBV2 and TRBJ2-7; D is perhaps TRBD2 (6 bases). CDR3 size: 12 residues. Germline CDR1 reads SNHLY; CDR2 reads FYNNEI. CDR3 sequence: CASGTGSYEQYF. CDR3 sequence (DNA): TGTGCCAGCGGGACTGGGTCCTACGAGCAGTATTTC. Complete variable domain (other parts from reference TRBV2 and TRBJ2-7): EPEVTQTPSHQVTQMGQEVILRCVPISNHLYFYWYRQILGQKVEFLVSFYNNEISEKSEIFDDQFSVERPDGSNFTLKIRSTKLEDSAMYFCASGTGSYEQYFGPGTRLTVT.

Concerning this clonotype itself: One base away lies a much larger clone, so this may be a sequencing read error. The chain's CDR3 is CASNNDYGQYF. In DNA, the CDR3 is TGTGCCAGCAACAATGACTACGGGCAGTACTTC. The chain is built from TRBV28 and TRBJ2-7; D might be TRBD2 (5 bases). This CDR3 is built from 11 residues. CDR1 is MDHEN and CDR2 is SYDVKM in the germline V gene. Supplemented by reference TRBV28 and TRBJ2-7, the full variable domain reads DVKVTQSSRYLVKRTGEKVFLECVQDMDHENMFWYRQDPGLGLRLIYFSYDVKMKEKGDIPEGYSVSREKKERFSLILESASTNQTSMYLCASNNDYGQYFGPGTRLTVT.

Comment on this clonotype: Without the conserved terminal phenylalanine or tryptophan, this CDR3 likely stems from a read error. The genes are TRBV2 and TRBJ1-1; D is possibly TRBD1 (5 bases). The ends were cut back, 7 bases at V and 2 bases at J, with 14 bases in the middle. Germline CDR1 and CDR2: SNHLY and FYNNEI. The CDR3 consists of 14 residues. The CDR3 DNA reads TGTGCCAGCATCCCGGGACCGGATAACACTGAAGCTTTCTCT. The encoded protein is CASIPGPDNTEAFS.

The chain joins TRBV7-9 to TRBJ2-5; unclear D gene. Germline-derived CDR1 and CDR2 are SEHNR and FQNEAQ (reference sequence). This CDR3 comprises 11 residues. The V end was cut by 6 bases, the J end by 0 bases, with 2 bases between. This CDR3 is CASSNQETQYF. For the CDR3, the DNA is TGTGCCAGCAGTAACCAAGAGACCCAGTACTTC.

Turning to this clonotype: One junction end disagrees with the germline gene, perhaps due to a read error. The J gene is TRBJ2-5, the V gene TRBV11-2, with D perhaps assigned TRBD1 or TRBD2 (5 bases each). The CDR3 runs to 15 residues. Germline CDR1 reads SGHAT; CDR2 reads FQNNGV. In DNA, the CDR3 is TGTGCCGGCAGAGCCTACGTACAGGAGGAAGAGACCCAGTACTTC. This encodes CAGRAYVQEEETQYF.

This clonotype was found a few times. The chain couples TRBV7-9 to TRBJ2-3; 9 positions agree with TRBD1. This CDR3 has 15 amino acids. The V segment lost 0 bases and the J segment 9 bases; nucleotides outside the gene matches: 7. Germline V CDR1 and CDR2: SEHNR, FQNEAQ (reference sequence). Here the CDR3 DNA reads TGTGCCAGCAGCTTAGCTCCAGCCGGGACAGGGACGCAGTATTTT. This encodes CASSLAPAGTGTQYF.

The chain uses TRBV7-9 and TRBJ2-7, with D maybe TRBD1 (6 bases). This CDR3 is built from 14 residues. V dropped 5 bases and J dropped 3 bases, with 14 bases sitting between them. The V gene's germline CDR1 is SEHNR and CDR2 FQNEAQ (reference sequence). CDR3 sequence reads: CASSPRDNVYEQYF. CDR3 DNA sequence: TGTGCCAGCAGCCCACGGGACAACGTCTACGAGCAGTACTTC.

The chain recombines TRBV7-9 with TRBJ1-4; tentative D call: TRBD1 (5 bases). The CDR3 is 14 amino acids. Germline V CDR1 and CDR2: SEHNR, FQNEAQ (reference sequence). V was cut by 5 bases and J by 6 bases, with 13 bases left in between. CDR3 in amino acids: CASSLGMGDEKLFF. The CDR3 DNA reads TGTGCCAGCAGCCTCGGGATGGGGGATGAAAAACTGTTTTTT.

This clonotype was seen ten or more times. The rearrangement links TRBV7-9 to TRBJ2-7; the D call may be TRBD1 or TRBD2 (6 bases each). The germline V gene encodes CDR1 SEHNR and CDR2 FQNEAQ (reference sequence). The CDR3 contains 14 residues. Trimming stripped 1 base from V and 3 bases from J, with 10 bases between. The CDR3 loop reads CASSLEEGGYEQYF. The CDR3 region has the DNA TGTGCCAGCAGCTTAGAGGAGGGGGGCTACGAGCAGTACTTC.

The chain employs TRBV24-1 and TRBJ2-5; D remains ambiguous. The CDR3 consists of 15 residues. Germline V gene data show CDR1 as KGHDR and CDR2 as SFDVKD. V lost 4 bases and J lost 2, with 13 bases in between. The CDR3 sequence is CATSDLDGSQETQYF. CDR3 bases: TGTGCCACCAGTGACCTGGACGGAAGTCAAGAGACCCAGTACTTC.

Details on this clonotype: A much larger clone is a single base away; this may be a read error. Written as DNA, the CDR3 is TGTGCCAGCAGCCAGGGTTTCCAGGGCTTCTTCGCTGAAGCTTCCTTT. Translated: CASSQGFQGFFAEASF. The chain recombines TRBV6-5 with TRBJ1-1, with a possible D match to TRBD1 (5 bases). The germline V gene has CDR1 MNHEY and CDR2 SVGAGI. The CDR3 contains 16 residues.

This chain uses TRBV5-1 with TRBJ2-7; TRBD1 agrees at 8 bases. The CDR3 covers 15 residues. V lost 0 bases and J lost 7; bases outside the gene matches: 9. Germline CDR1 SGHRS, CDR2 YFSETQ. CDR3 in DNA: TGCGCCAGCAGCTTGGAGTGGACAGGGCCGAGGGAGCAGTACTTC. This codes for CASSLEWTGPREQYF. The full variable domain, in which reference TRBV5-1 and TRBJ2-7 provide the parts outside the CDR3, is KAGVTQTPRYLIKTRGQQVTLSCSPISGHRSVSWYQQTPGQGLQFLFEYFSETQRNKGNFPGRFSGRQFSNSRSEMNVSTLELGDSALYLCASSLEWTGPREQYFGPGTRLTVT.

In this sample, this clonotype turned up once. CDR3 protein: CASSLGGQGNSPLHF. The CDR3 DNA follows: TGTGCCAGCAGCTTGGGGGGACAGGGAAATTCACCCCTCCACTTT. This chain links TRBV7-3 with TRBJ1-6, with 9 bases fitting TRBD1. Looked up from germline, CDR1 is SGHTA and CDR2 is FQGTGA. V was pared by 3 bases and J by 7 bases, with 4 bases of the junction left unmatched. CDR3 size: 15 residues.

This clonotype was counted ten times or more. The genes are TRBV7-6 and TRBJ2-5; D is possibly TRBD2 (6 bases). CDR3 length equals 15 residues. Germline V gene sequence: CDR1 SGHVS, CDR2 FNYEAQ. The ends were cut back, 4 bases at V and 2 bases at J, with 14 bases in the middle. CDR3 sequence (DNA): TGTGCCAGCAGCTCCGAGGCGGGGAGGCAAGAGACCCAGTACTTC. Its protein is CASSSEAGRQETQYF.